The 11 T cell receptor beta chains in this list originate from one sample, sequenced in a study of cytomegalovirus exposure and HLA in healthy donors. The study ran its PCR with 60 Vbeta and 13 Jbeta primers. The repertoire was sequenced with immunoSEQ multiplex PCR; TCRdb's copy has only in-frame clones and lacks some. This table holds under 150,000 clones, 65% to 85% found once. The sequencing sample was made of PBMCs. The receptors here all came from a boy between 10 and 17 years old in good health and CMV-seronegative.

This clone turned up a few times. V usage is TRBV30 and J usage is TRBJ2-5, with D perhaps TRBD1 (6 bases). This CDR3 comprises 13 residues. V was cut by 2 bases and J by 7 bases, with 14 bases left in between. Germline-derived CDR1 and CDR2 are GTSNPN and SVGIG (reference sequence). The CDR3 is CAWSTTGWGTQYF. The CDR3 bases are TGTGCCTGGAGTACCACAGGGTGGGGGACCCAGTACTTC.

V and J are TRBV5-1 and TRBJ1-2, with TRBD1 as a possible D gene (5 bases). CDR1 SGHRS and CDR2 YFSETQ come from the germline V gene. Trimming removed 2 bases from V and 4 bases from J, with 18 bases in between. This CDR3 spans 16 amino acids. CDR3 in amino acids: CASSFGSDSFLYGYTF. The CDR3 region has the DNA TGCGCCAGCAGCTTTGGATCCGACAGCTTCCTCTATGGCTACACCTTC. The variable domain in full, with the rest retrieved from reference TRBV5-1 and TRBJ1-2, is KAGVTQTPRYLIKTRGQQVTLSCSPISGHRSVSWYQQTPGQGLQFLFEYFSETQRNKGNFPGRFSGRQFSNSRSEMNVSTLELGDSALYLCASSFGSDSFLYGYTFGSGTRLTVV.

The CDR3 DNA is TGTGCCAGCAGGGCCACAGGGATGACCGGGGAGCTGTTTTTT. Amino acids: CASRATGMTGELFF. The V and J genes are TRBV7-9 and TRBJ2-2, with D possibly TRBD1 on 6 matching bases. The V end lost 6 bases, the J end lost 5 bases, and 13 bases lay between the germline ends. The CDR3 is made up of 14 amino acids. CDR1 SEHNR and CDR2 FQNEAQ come from the germline V gene (reference sequence).

Only a few counts were recorded for this clone. The J gene is TRBJ1-3, the V gene TRBV7-9, with 11 positions matching TRBD1. Germline CDR1 is SEHNR and CDR2 is FQNEAQ (reference sequence). V was clipped by 5 bases and J by 0 bases; unmatched bases: 6. The CDR3 runs 17 residues. CDR3 loop: CASSLGTGGYSGNTIYF. CDR3 DNA: TGTGCCAGCAGCCTCGGGACAGGGGGTTACTCTGGAAACACCATATATTTT.

The gene calls are TRBV6-5 and TRBJ1-2; D unresolved. The CDR3 spans 13 residues. Germline CDR1 MNHEY, CDR2 SVGAGI. The ends were cut back, 7 bases at V and 4 bases at J, with 13 bases in the middle. The chain's CDR3 is CASTVGGSYGYTF. CDR3 DNA: TGTGCCAGCACTGTCGGCGGATCCTATGGCTACACCTTC.

V and J are TRBV19 and TRBJ2-3; D is undetermined. Trimming removed 3 bases at V and 6 bases at J, with 10 bases between. CDR1 is LNHDA, CDR2 SQIVND, per germline (reference sequence). CDR3 size: 13 residues. The CDR3 DNA is TGTGCCAGTAGTATGATGCTCGGGGATACGCAGTATTTT. Translation gives CASSMMLGDTQYF.

The chain employs TRBV7-6 and TRBJ2-7; TRBD2 might be the D (6 bases). Germline CDR1 reads SGHVS; CDR2 reads FNYEAQ. V was clipped by 3 bases and J by 1 base, with 10 bases between them. The CDR3 loop spans 14 amino acids. CDR3 loop: CASSLAGRSYEQYF. CDR3 in DNA: TGTGCCAGCAGCTTGGCGGGACGGTCCTACGAGCAGTACTTC.

This clone has just one count. The genes are TRBV18 and TRBJ1-5; D uncertain. CDR1 and CDR2 (germline): KGHSH, LQKENI. The CDR3 is 13 residues long. Trimming took off 2 bases at V and 5 bases at J, with 7 bases between the two ends. CDR3 sequence (DNA): TGTGCCAGCTCACCAGACCGGGATCAGCCCCAGCATTTT. Its protein is CASSPDRDQPQHF. Based on the CDR3 plus reference TRBV18 and TRBJ1-5, the full variable domain is NAGVMQNPRHLVRRRGQEARLRCSPMKGHSHVYWYRQLPEEGLKFMVYLQKENIIDESGMPKERFSAEFPKEGPSILRIQQVVRGDSAAYFCASSPDRDQPQHFGDGTRLSIL.

This chain uses TRBV28 with TRBJ2-1; TRBD2 matches 7 bases. Germline values: CDR1 MDHEN, CDR2 SYDVKM. CDR3 size: 15 residues. Trimming removed 5 bases from V and 2 bases from J; junction bases left unmatched: 6. This CDR3 reads CASSLKGRAYNEQFF. CDR3 in DNA: TGTGCCAGCAGTCTTAAGGGGAGGGCCTACAATGAGCAGTTCTTC. The full variable domain, with the rest looked up from reference TRBV28 and TRBJ2-1, is DVKVTQSSRYLVKRTGEKVFLECVQDMDHENMFWYRQDPGLGLRLIYFSYDVKMKEKGDIPEGYSVSREKKERFSLILESASTNQTSMYLCASSLKGRAYNEQFFGPGTRLTVL.

The chain recombines TRBV27 with TRBJ2-1; the D gene is possibly TRBD2 (6 bases). Looked up from germline, CDR1 is MNHEY and CDR2 is SMNVEV (reference sequence). This CDR3 comprises 13 residues. V shed 0 bases and J shed 9 bases, with 9 bases lying between them. CDR3 nucleotides: TGTGCCAGCAGTTTATCGGCGGAGGGTGAGCAGTTCTTC. Translating it yields CASSLSAEGEQFF.

The chain has TRBV2 and TRBJ1-2, with 10 bases that match TRBD1. This CDR3 is 14 amino acids long. Germline CDR1 SNHLY, CDR2 FYNNEI. The V gene end was trimmed by 10 bases and the J gene end by 4 bases; junction bases not matched to a gene: 9. In DNA form, the CDR3 reads TGTGCCACTGATGGGACAGGGGAAACCTATGGCTACACCTTC. Its protein is CATDGTGETYGYTF.